The 11 T cell receptor beta chains presented below share a single source sample, sequenced in a study of CXCR3-negative and CXCR3-positive naive CD8 T cells. Researchers prepared the TRB cDNA libraries using 5' RACE with UMI labels. Each CDR3 protein gets one entry in TCRdb, which reprocessed the 5' RACE reads and gives no DNA. The sample totals about 98,000 distinct CDR3 sequences; its top ten clones hold 0.95% to 1.4%. Points from the study as a whole: TRB CDR3 hydrophobicity was greater in CXCR3-positive naive cells than in CXCR3-negative naive cells.

No antigen is known for these receptors. The specimen was naive CXCR3+ CD8+ T cells from blood. Subset noted: CD45RO-CCR7+CD27+CD95- naive CD8+ T cells expressing CXCR3 (TNR3+). Source of these receptors: a human donor in good health. Some clones in this sample may be carry-over from other donors' samples.

This sequence joins TRBV29-1 and TRBJ1-5; TCRdb's D call, TRBD1, is unchecked because there is no DNA. Looked up from germline, CDR1 is SQVTM and CDR2 is ANQGSEA. The CDR3 is made up of 14 amino acids. CDR3 sequence reads: CSVGQRGGNQPQHF.

The chain couples TRBV6-5 to TRBJ2-7; lacking DNA, the TRBD1 call made by TCRdb goes unchecked. CDR1 is MNHEY, CDR2 SVGAGI, per germline. CDR3 size: 15 residues. This chain's CDR3 is CASSQTGGSSYEQCF.

The V and J genes are TRBV4-3 and TRBJ1-2; checking the TCRdb D call of TRBD1 is not possible without DNA. Germline loops: CDR1 LGHNA, CDR2 YSLEER. The CDR3 runs 14 residues. CDR3 in amino acids: CASKQGWAPGGYTF.

The chain employs TRBV7-9 and TRBJ2-1; TCRdb's D call, TRBD1, is unchecked because there is no DNA. There are 14 residues in the CDR3. Germline CDR1 is SEHNR and CDR2 is FQNEAQ (reference sequence). This CDR3 reads CASSLGTGGFEQFF.

The chain couples TRBV29-1 to TRBJ2-3; the TRBD1 assignment by TCRdb is unverifiable without DNA. Looked up from germline, CDR1 is SQVTM and CDR2 is ANQGSEA. This CDR3 region has 14 residues. The CDR3 spells CSVVSGQNSDTQYF.

V gene TRBV24-1 combines with J gene TRBJ2-1; lacking DNA, the TRBD1 call made by TCRdb goes unchecked. CDR3 size: 14 residues. Germline V gives CDR1 KGHDR, CDR2 SFDVKD. The CDR3 reads CATRGTGESGEQFF.

This chain links TRBV18 with TRBJ2-7; the D gene TCRdb calls, TRBD1, cannot be checked with no DNA. This CDR3 spans 16 amino acids. CDR1 and CDR2 from the germline V gene are KGHSH and LQKENI. CDR3 protein: CASSPPGTGMGYEQYF.

The chain joins TRBV28 to TRBJ2-3; absent DNA, TCRdb's TRBD2 call cannot be checked. The CDR3 is 16 residues long. In germline, CDR1 is MDHEN, CDR2 SYDVKM. The CDR3 loop is CASSSMTSGRLDTQYF.

The chain is built from TRBV7-9 and TRBJ2-1; lacking DNA, the TRBD2 call made by TCRdb goes unchecked. Germline values: CDR1 SEHNR, CDR2 FQNEAQ (reference sequence). This CDR3 is built from 16 residues. CDR3 loop: CASSFHSGGPYNEQFF.

The chain carries TRBV7-9 and TRBJ2-1. Germline CDR1 is SEHNR and CDR2 is FQNEAQ (reference sequence). The CDR3 length is 12 residues. The chain's CDR3 is CASSYRYNEQFF. Full variable domain (missing parts from reference TRBV7-9 and TRBJ2-1): DTGVSQNPRHKITKRGQNVTFRCDPISEHNRLYWYRQTLGQGPEFLTYFQNEAQLEKSRLLSDRFSAERPKGSFSTLEIQRTEQGDSAMYLCASSYRYNEQFFGPGTRLTVL.

CDR3 residues: CSVAQTKETQYF. The chain combines TRBV29-1 with TRBJ2-5. This CDR3 is built from 12 residues. Germline V gene sequence: CDR1 SQVTM, CDR2 ANQGSEA.